What follows are 28 T cell receptor beta chains derived from one specimen sequenced in a study of T cell responses to AZD1222 COVID-19 vaccine. Clones were sequenced by immunoSEQ multiplex PCR, and TCRdb holds only the in-frame ones, with some missing. The repertoire consists of more than 85,000 clones, with 70% to 90% occurring once and the leading ten covering less than 3.5%. The sequencing used peripheral blood, collected on day 0 of AZD1222 vaccination. The receptors originated from an adult in good health.

The chain carries TRBV3-1 (or the pseudogene TRBV3-2) and TRBJ1-5, with D possibly being TRBD1 (6 bases). The CDR3 covers 15 residues. V lost 4 bases and J lost 7, with 17 bases in between. Germline-derived CDR1 and CDR2 are LGHDT and YNNKEL (reference sequence). CDR3 loop: CASSPVAGAEQPQHF. CDR3 sequence (DNA): TGTGCCAGCAGCCCCGTCGCAGGGGCGGAACAGCCCCAGCATTTT.

The chain carries TRBV18 and TRBJ1-1; D is ambiguous. Per germline, CDR1 KGHSH and CDR2 LQKENI. The CDR3 extends over 12 amino acids. Trimming pared 4 bases from V and 5 bases from J, leaving 8 bases between. CDR3 bases: TGTGCCAGCTCACGCGTGGGGACTGAAGCTTTCTTT. Translated, it gives CASSRVGTEAFF.

This chain connects TRBV5-4 to TRBJ2-2; no clear D gene. Trimming removed 4 bases from V and 0 bases from J, with 4 bases in between. Germline assignment: CDR1 SGHNT and CDR2 YYREEE (reference sequence). CDR3 length equals 13 residues. Written as DNA, the CDR3 is TGTGCCAGCAGCACGACGAACACCGGGGAGCTGTTTTTT. Protein: CASSTTNTGELFF.

The chain combines TRBV5-4 with TRBJ2-1, with TRBD1 as a possible D gene (5 bases). Germline V gives CDR1 SGHNT, CDR2 YYREEE (reference sequence). V lost 0 bases and J 5 bases, leaving 15 bases between the germline ends. The CDR3 is 16 amino acids. The CDR3 region has the DNA TGTGCCAGCAGCTTGGCCGGCAGGGAAATGCACAATGAGCAGTTCTTC. This sequence encodes CASSLAGREMHNEQFF.

The chain combines TRBV7-3 with TRBJ1-2; D is unresolved. The V end was cut by 2 bases, the J end by 1 base, with 5 bases between. This CDR3 has 13 amino acids. CDR1 SGHTA and CDR2 FQGTGA come from the germline V gene. The CDR3 here is CASSLGGNYGYTF. As DNA, the CDR3 is TGTGCCAGCAGCTTAGGCGGTAACTATGGCTACACCTTC.

The table lists this clone with a count of one. In nucleotides, the CDR3 is TGTGCCAGTTTAACCTCAGGGATAAGCTCCTACAATGAGCAGTTCTTC. It encodes CASLTSGISSYNEQFF. The chain combines TRBV19 with TRBJ2-1; tentative D call: TRBD1 (5 bases). The CDR3 has 16 residues. V shed 8 bases and J shed 0 bases, with 17 bases lying between them. Germline V gives CDR1 LNHDA, CDR2 SQIVND (reference sequence).

The V gene is TRBV5-4, the J gene TRBJ2-7; 13 nucleotides align to TRBD2. There are 16 residues in the CDR3. The V gene end was trimmed by 3 bases and the J gene end by 0 bases; junction bases not matched to a gene: 3. Per the germline V gene, CDR1 is SGHNT and CDR2 is YYREEE (reference sequence). In DNA, the CDR3 is TGTGCCAGCAGCTCGGGACTAGCGGGGAGCTCCTACGAGCAGTACTTC. Its protein is CASSSGLAGSSYEQYF.

The table lists this clone with a count of one. The chain joins TRBV13 to TRBJ2-1; 7 bases are a match to TRBD1. CDR1 is PRHDT, CDR2 FYEKMQ, per germline (reference sequence). CDR3 length: 13 residues. V was clipped by 2 bases and J by 16 bases; unmatched bases: 11. The CDR3 DNA is TGTGCCAGCAGCTTAACCCGACAGGGCCTCCTCTTCTTC. It is translated as CASSLTRQGLLFF.

The chain joins TRBV5-1 to TRBJ1-1; D remains ambiguous. The CDR3 sequence is 13 residues long. Trimming removed 4 bases from V and 5 bases from J, with 12 bases in between. CDR1 SGHRS and CDR2 YFSETQ come from the germline V gene. The CDR3 protein is CASSPVGGTEAFF. The CDR3 region has the DNA TGCGCCAGCAGCCCGGTGGGTGGGACTGAAGCTTTCTTT.

CDR3 residues: CASSLSAGLDTGELFF. In DNA form, the CDR3 reads TGTGCCAGCAGCTTGTCGGCGGGGTTGGACACCGGGGAGCTGTTTTTT. This chain joins TRBV5-6 and TRBJ2-2; a possible D gene is TRBD2 (6 bases). This CDR3 has 16 residues. V lost 1 base and J lost 3, with 13 bases in between. The germline gives CDR1 SGHDT, CDR2 YYEEEE.

This chain connects TRBV4-3 to TRBJ2-3; 10 positions match TRBD2. The CDR3 runs to 16 residues. Germline-derived CDR1 and CDR2 are LGHNA and YSLEER. The V and J ends lost 4 bases and 1 base, in that order; junction bases with no gene match: 5. The CDR3 is CASSRIAGGRTDTQYF. CDR3 sequence (DNA): TGCGCCAGCAGCCGAATAGCGGGGGGCCGCACAGATACGCAGTATTTT.

The gene calls are TRBV18 and TRBJ2-5; 8 bases match TRBD1. Germline CDR1 and CDR2: KGHSH and LQKENI. CDR3 length equals 13 residues. V was pared by 2 bases and J by 5 bases, with 1 base of the junction left unmatched. The CDR3 nucleotides read TGTGCCAGCTCACCAGGGGACAGGGAGACCCAGTACTTC. It yields the protein CASSPGDRETQYF.

This sequence joins TRBV28 and TRBJ1-1; no reliable D call. This CDR3 has 14 amino acids. The V gene's germline CDR1 is MDHEN and CDR2 SYDVKM. Trimming cost V 8 bases and J 1 base, with 14 bases left between them. The chain's CDR3 is CASSVGLRNTEAFF. The DNA for the CDR3 is TGTGCCAGCTCCGTCGGGCTGCGGAACACTGAAGCTTTCTTT. Full variable domain (outside the CDR3, taken from reference TRBV28 and TRBJ1-1): DVKVTQSSRYLVKRTGEKVFLECVQDMDHENMFWYRQDPGLGLRLIYFSYDVKMKEKGDIPEGYSVSREKKERFSLILESASTNQTSMYLCASSVGLRNTEAFFGQGTRLTVV.

V usage is TRBV9 and J usage is TRBJ2-1, with D possibly TRBD2 on 6 matching bases. CDR3 size: 15 residues. Germline lookup yields CDR1 SGDLS and CDR2 YYNGEE. Deletions cut 2 bases from V and 0 bases from J, with 9 bases between. The CDR3 here is CASSVGRGSYNEQFF. As DNA, the CDR3 is TGTGCCAGCAGCGTGGGGCGGGGCTCCTACAATGAGCAGTTCTTC.

The chain combines TRBV7-3 with TRBJ2-1; D may correspond to TRBD1 or TRBD2 (6 bases each). The V and J ends lost 3 bases and 10 bases respectively, with 16 bases between them. Per the germline V gene, CDR1 is SGHTA and CDR2 is FQGTGA. This CDR3 spans 14 amino acids. CDR3 nucleotides: TGTGCCAGCAGCTTGGGGGGCTCCCCCGGCGAGCAGTTCTTC. It translates to CASSLGGSPGEQFF.

Here the CDR3 reads CASSFNGGNTIYF. The DNA of the CDR3 is TGTGCCAGCAGTTTTAACGGGGGAAACACCATATATTTT. The V call is TRBV12-3 or TRBV12-4, the J call TRBJ1-3; D gene uncertain. The CDR3 is 13 residues long. Trimming pared 3 bases from V and 4 bases from J, leaving 7 bases between.

This chain uses TRBV7-3 with TRBJ1-1, with a weak D call TRBD1 (6 bases). The CDR3 is made up of 15 amino acids. V shed 0 bases and J shed 0 bases, with 8 bases lying between them. CDR1 and CDR2 from the germline V gene are SGHTA and FQGTGA. This CDR3 is CASSLTPGVNTEAFF. In DNA form, the CDR3 reads TGTGCCAGCAGCTTAACGCCAGGGGTGAACACTGAAGCTTTCTTT.

The chain has TRBV24-1 and TRBJ1-2, with a possible D match to TRBD1 (6 bases). CDR1 is KGHDR and CDR2 is SFDVKD in the germline V gene. The CDR3 loop spans 14 amino acids. Trimming shortened V by 0 bases and J by 7 bases, and 11 bases separated the two germline ends. The CDR3 nucleotides read TGTGCCACCAGTGATTTGGGGGGGGCGAGTGGCTACACCTTC. Translation gives CATSDLGGASGYTF.

V gene TRBV10-1 combines with J gene TRBJ1-1; a possible D gene is TRBD1 (5 bases). The ends were cut back, 2 bases at V and 1 base at J, with 14 bases in the middle. This CDR3 contains 16 residues. Germline lookup yields CDR1 WNHNN and CDR2 SYGVQD (reference sequence). CDR3 in DNA: TGCGCCAGCAGTGAGCCTTTACAGGAGTCGAACACTGAAGCTTTCTTT. This gives the protein CASSEPLQESNTEAFF.

This rearrangement joins TRBV7-9 to TRBJ2-3; 8 nucleotides match TRBD1. V lost 6 bases and J lost 4; bases outside the gene matches: 15. The CDR3 has 17 residues. The V gene's germline CDR1 is SEHNR and CDR2 FQNEAQ (reference sequence). CDR3 in amino acids: CASSPIRTGNPADTQYF. The CDR3 DNA reads TGTGCCAGCAGTCCAATAAGGACAGGGAATCCGGCAGATACGCAGTATTTT.

This chain links TRBV18 with TRBJ1-3; 8 bases match TRBD1. This CDR3 spans 17 amino acids. Trimming took 3 bases from V and 0 from J; bases not matched to a gene: 7. Germline V gene sequence: CDR1 KGHSH, CDR2 LQKENI. CDR3 loop: CASSPMGQALSGNTIYF. In DNA, the CDR3 is TGTGCCAGCTCACCCATGGGACAGGCTCTCTCTGGAAACACCATATATTTT.

The rearrangement uses TRBV5-4 and TRBJ2-4, with TRBD2 matching 15 bases. Germline values: CDR1 SGHNT, CDR2 YYREEE (reference sequence). V was pared by 5 bases and J by 6 bases, with 9 bases of the junction left unmatched. The CDR3 sequence is 17 residues long. Here the CDR3 DNA reads TGTGCCAGCAGACCCGGACTAGCGGGAGGGCTAGGAAACATTCAGTACTTC. Amino acids: CASRPGLAGGLGNIQYF.

The chain combines TRBV12-3 or TRBV12-4 with TRBJ1-3; D gene uncertain. The CDR3 loop spans 12 amino acids. The germline V and J ends were trimmed by 7 bases and 4 bases, with 8 bases remaining between them. DNA for the CDR3: TGTGCCAGCAAACCGGGGGGAAACACCATATATTTT. Amino acids: CASKPGGNTIYF.

The chain links TRBV28 to TRBJ1-5, with D possibly matching TRBD1 (6 bases). The ends were cut back, 6 bases at V and 2 bases at J, with 14 bases in the middle. Germline V gives CDR1 MDHEN, CDR2 SYDVKM. This CDR3 has 15 amino acids. The CDR3 is CASSLGQIRNQPQHF. For the CDR3, the DNA is TGTGCCAGCAGCTTAGGACAGATCCGCAATCAGCCCCAGCATTTT.

This chain joins TRBV2 and TRBJ1-6; D remains unclear. The CDR3 contains 15 residues. Germline loops: CDR1 SNHLY, CDR2 FYNNEI. With 8 bases removed from V and 7 bases from J, the gap between germline ends came to 18 bases. The CDR3 nucleotides are TGTGCCAGCGGGTTAACTGACACCGTGAATTCACCCCTCCACTTT. As protein: CASGLTDTVNSPLHF.

This rearrangement joins TRBV7-9 to TRBJ1-2; D is unclear. CDR1 is SEHNR, CDR2 FQNEAQ, per germline (reference sequence). This CDR3 is built from 14 residues. Trimming left V 1 base short and J 4 bases short, with 10 bases between. The CDR3 DNA follows: TGTGCCAGCAGCTTAGGGGGAGAGAGCTATGGCTACACCTTC. Amino acid sequence: CASSLGGESYGYTF.

The rearrangement joins TRBV5-6 to TRBJ1-5, with D maybe TRBD1 (6 bases). The V end was cut by 4 bases, the J end by 4 bases, with 12 bases between. This CDR3 contains 14 residues. The germline V gene has CDR1 SGHDT and CDR2 YYEEEE. CDR3 amino acids: CASSTPGVNQPQHF. Here the CDR3 DNA reads TGTGCCAGCAGCACCCCAGGGGTAAATCAGCCCCAGCATTTT.

The chain is built from TRBV30 and TRBJ1-1, with D unclear. The V gene lost 0 bases and the J gene lost 1 base, with 6 bases spanning the gap. The CDR3 runs 13 residues. Germline CDR1 reads GTSNPN; CDR2 reads SVGIG (reference sequence). The CDR3 region has the DNA TGTGCCTGGAGTGTACGGGGGAACACTGAAGCTTTCTTT. It codes for CAWSVRGNTEAFF.